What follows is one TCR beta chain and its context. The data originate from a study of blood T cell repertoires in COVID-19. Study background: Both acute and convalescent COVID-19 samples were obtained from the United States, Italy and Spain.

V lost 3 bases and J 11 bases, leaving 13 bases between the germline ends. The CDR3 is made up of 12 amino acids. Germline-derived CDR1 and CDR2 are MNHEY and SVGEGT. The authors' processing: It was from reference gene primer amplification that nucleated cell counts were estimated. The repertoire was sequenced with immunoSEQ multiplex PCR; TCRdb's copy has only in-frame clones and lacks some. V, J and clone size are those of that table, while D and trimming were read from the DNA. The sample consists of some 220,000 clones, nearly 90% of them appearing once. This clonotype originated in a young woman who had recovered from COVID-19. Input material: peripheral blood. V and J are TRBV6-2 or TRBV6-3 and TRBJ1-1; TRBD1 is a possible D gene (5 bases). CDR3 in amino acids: CASSYSLQDAFF. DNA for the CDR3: TGTGCCAGCAGTTATAGCTTACAGGATGCTTTCTTT.